This T cell receptor (beta chain) was captured in a study of beta chain features in type 1 diabetes. General study points: The influence of HLA type on TCRB rearrangement stayed undetermined. VDJ junctions from type 1 diabetes patients carried fewer insertions and larger deletions. The study found that naive, central memory and Treg TCRB repertoires appeared more similar in patients than in healthy donors. Researchers report that Type 1 diabetes patients had moderately but significantly shorter TCRB CDR3s across all four CD4+ subsets.

What was sequenced were expressed TCRB transcripts, since all of the isolated RNA had been reverse transcribed. Sequencing was performed with immunoSEQ multiplex PCR; in TCRdb, only in-frame clones are kept and a portion is missing. The sample lists 250,000 to 350,000 clones; approximately 14% were seen once. The sample holds a few counts of this clone. Its antigen is undetermined. Sequenced sample: central memory CD4+ T cells from blood. The TCR sequence derives from a man aged 25-45 years in good health.

CDR3 coding DNA: TGTGCCAGCAGTGAAAGGGCGGACTACGAGCAGTACGTC. Translation gives CASSERADYEQYV. The rearrangement joins TRBV6-1 to TRBJ2-7; D unresolved. The germline V gene has CDR1 MNHNS and CDR2 SASEGT. The V end was cut by 2 bases, the J end by 3 bases, with 8 bases between. The CDR3 sequence is 13 residues long.